The 18 T cell receptor beta chains presented below share a single source sample, sequenced in a study of T cell clonality in common variable immunodeficiency. General study results and limits: Reportedly, TCR beta sequences from common variable immunodeficiency showed fewer deletions and N-nucleotide insertions.

Assay used: immunoSEQ multiplex PCR; TCRdb lists only in-frame clones, some missing. The repertoire consists of 17,000 or so clones, none detected only once. Their specific antigens are unknown. Source material: peripheral blood mononuclear cells. The receptor set was obtained from a human donor with common variable immunodeficiency.

For this clone: With the read ending 3 residues before the CDR3 end, the germline J gene is used to fill in that end. The V call is TRBV6-1, the J call TRBJ2-1; 7 nucleotides line up with TRBD2. Germline CDR1 reads MNHNS; CDR2 reads SASEGT. The CDR3 sequence is 15 residues long. Trimming removed 4 bases from V and 8 bases from J; junction bases left unmatched: 11. The covered CDR3 bases are TGTGCCAGCAGTGTAGCGGGCTCAGAGGCGTATGAG. Translating gives CASSVAGSEAYE. The full CDR3 is CASSVAGSEAYEQFF.

This clone was seen many times. The observed sequence ends 3 residues before the CDR3 terminus, with the missing tail filled in from the germline J gene. The genes are TRBV5-1 and TRBJ1-1, with TRBD1 matching 8 bases. This CDR3 region has 14 residues. J lost 2 bases, V lost 4 bases, and 4 bases had no gene match. The germline CDR1 and CDR2 sequences are SGHRS and YFSETQ. This CDR3 reads CASSQQGGNTEAFF. CDR3 DNA (partial): TGCGCCAGCAGCCAACAGGGGGGTAACACTGAA. The entire variable domain, with the rest obtained from reference TRBV5-1 and TRBJ1-1, is as follows: KAGVTQTPRYLIKTRGQQVTLSCSPISGHRSVSWYQQTPGQGLQFLFEYFSETQRNKGNFPGRFSGRQFSNSRSEMNVSTLELGDSALYLCASSQQGGNTEAFFGQGTRLTVV.

This clone was seen a few times. The CDR3 extends 3 residues past the end of the read, so its final part is completed from the germline J gene. Other DNA variants within this sample encode the same CDR3. The chain carries TRBV7-8 and TRBJ2-3, with 7 nucleotides matching TRBD2. Trimming at V came to 5 bases and at J to 2 bases, leaving 10 bases not matched to a gene. The CDR3 extends over 16 amino acids. Germline V gene sequence: CDR1 SGHVS, CDR2 FQNEAQ. The CDR3 region is CASSPWRGTDTDTQYF. The sequenced CDR3 bases are TGTGCCAGCAGCCCCTGGCGGGGGACTGACACAGATACG. The variable domain in full, with the rest retrieved from reference TRBV7-8 and TRBJ2-3, is GAGVSQSPRYKVAKRGQDVALRCDPISGHVSLFWYQQALGQGPEFLTYFQNEAQLDKSGLPSDRFFAERPEGSVSTLKIQRTQQEDSAVYLCASSPWRGTDTDTQYFGPGTRLTVL.

Many counts were recorded for this clone. The CDR3 end lies 3 residues beyond the end of the read and is filled in from the germline J gene. V usage is TRBV4-1 and J usage is TRBJ2-7; D not certain. The germline V and J ends were trimmed by 0 bases and 3 bases, with 9 bases remaining between them. From germline, CDR1 is MGHRA and CDR2 YSYEKL. The CDR3 consists of 14 residues. The CDR3: CASSQDSPGYEQYF. The DNA read from the CDR3 is TGCGCCAGCAGCCAAGATAGTCCGGGCTACGAG.

In its sample, this clone was seen a few times. Sequencing ends 3 residues short of the CDR3 end; the germline J gene provides the rest. V is TRBV19 and J is TRBJ2-1, with 13 bases that match TRBD2. Germline CDR1 and CDR2: LNHDA and SQIVND (reference sequence). The V gene end was trimmed by 8 bases and the J gene end by 5 bases; junction bases not matched to a gene: 6. This CDR3 is built from 15 residues. CDR3 DNA (partial): TGTGCCAGTCGACGCGGACTAGCGGGAGACAATGAG. It codes for CASRRGLAGDNE. The entire CDR3 is CASRRGLAGDNEQFF.

Many counts were recorded for this clone. The CDR3 extends 3 residues past the end of the read, so its final part is completed from the germline J gene. V is TRBV5-1 and J is TRBJ1-6; the match to TRBD1 covers 11 bases. The CDR3 sequence is 15 residues long. Germline V gives CDR1 SGHRS, CDR2 YFSETQ. Trimming cost V 0 bases and J 11 bases; bases outside gene matches: 4. The DNA read from the CDR3 is TGCGCCAGCAGCTTGGCCGGACAGGGGGCTCCACCC. Protein product: CASSLAGQGAPP. From start to end, the CDR3 is CASSLAGQGAPPLHF.

The table lists this clone with a few counts. CDR3 DNA, as far as it was read: TGCAGTGCTAGACCCCCTCTTGCGGGGGTAATCAAAGATACG. This encodes CSARPPLAGVIKDT. The CDR3 in full is CSARPPLAGVIKDTQYF. The rearrangement links TRBV20-1 to TRBJ2-3, with 7 bases lining up with TRBD2. The observed sequence ends 3 residues before the CDR3 terminus, with the missing tail filled in from the germline J gene. CDR3 length equals 17 residues. With 2 bases clipped from V and 5 bases from J, the junction kept 16 bases outside the gene matches. From germline, CDR1 is DFQATT and CDR2 SNEGSKA (reference sequence).

This clone has at least ten counts. The read comes to an end 3 residues before the CDR3 does, leaving the germline J gene to fill in the end. The chain employs TRBV7-9 and TRBJ2-5; D gene unclear. CDR3 length: 14 amino acids. Trimming cost V 5 bases and J 0 bases, with 10 bases left between them. Germline-derived CDR1 and CDR2 are SEHNR and FQNEAQ (reference sequence). CDR3 bases read: TGTGCCAGCAGCCAGAGACAAAACCAAGAGACC. Encoded protein: CASSQRQNQET. The full CDR3 protein is CASSQRQNQETQYF.

About this clone itself: The read finishes 3 residues shy of the CDR3 end, and the germline J gene is used to complete it. The chain employs TRBV7-2 and TRBJ2-3, with D unresolved. Germline assignment: CDR1 SGHTA and CDR2 FQGNSA. The CDR3 extends over 15 amino acids. V was clipped by 2 bases and J by 1 base, with 10 bases between them. The part of the CDR3 DNA that was read is TGTGCCAGCAGCTTACCGGGTTTAGGCACAGATACG. Translating it yields CASSLPGLGTDT. The whole CDR3 protein reads CASSLPGLGTDTQYF.

This clone has a handful of counts. The read terminates 3 residues ahead of where the CDR3 ends, so the germline J gene completes it. The J gene is TRBJ2-1, the V gene TRBV10-3, with D tentatively TRBD1 (5 bases). CDR1 and CDR2 (germline): ENHRY, SYGVKD. V was clipped by 8 bases and J by 4 bases, with 9 bases between them. The CDR3 contains 12 residues. Partial CDR3 DNA: TGTGCCATCCAGGGCTTGTACAATGAG. Its protein product is CAIQGLYNE. Given in full, the CDR3 is CAIQGLYNEQFF.

This clone was seen at least ten times. The read terminates 3 residues before the CDR3 end, so the remaining end is supplied by the germline J gene. The V and J genes are TRBV5-1 and TRBJ1-1; 10 nucleotides align to TRBD1. The CDR3 extends over 14 amino acids. Germline-derived CDR1 and CDR2 are SGHRS and YFSETQ. The V and J ends lost 4 bases and 5 bases, in that order; junction bases with no gene match: 5. CDR3 DNA (partial): TGCGCCAGCAGCCTGGGACAGGGGAGGACTGAA. This gives the protein CASSLGQGRTE. The full CDR3 protein is CASSLGQGRTEAFF. The variable domain in full, completed from reference TRBV5-1 and TRBJ1-1, reads KAGVTQTPRYLIKTRGQQVTLSCSPISGHRSVSWYQQTPGQGLQFLFEYFSETQRNKGNFPGRFSGRQFSNSRSEMNVSTLELGDSALYLCASSLGQGRTEAFFGQGTRLTVV.

In this sample, this clone turned up many times. The missing CDR3 end, 3 residues past where the read stops, is filled in from the germline J gene. The chain links TRBV19 to TRBJ1-5; D uncertain. The CDR3 spans 16 residues. Trimming took off 4 bases at V and 0 bases at J, with 13 bases between the two ends. CDR1 and CDR2 (germline): LNHDA, SQIVND (reference sequence). The CDR3 protein is CASSRAVMYSNQPQHF. Incomplete CDR3 DNA: TGTGCCAGTAGTAGGGCAGTTATGTATAGCAATCAGCCC.

This clone was seen ten or more times. The CDR3 extends 3 residues past the end of the read, so its final part is completed from the germline J gene. The V call is TRBV7-8, the J call TRBJ1-2, with D perhaps matching TRBD1 (5 bases). Per the germline V gene, CDR1 is SGHVS and CDR2 is FQNEAQ. There are 15 residues in the CDR3. This CDR3 reads CASRRMTDTSRGYTF. The CDR3 bases that were read are TGTGCCAGCAGGCGGATGACAGATACCTCCCGGGGC.

On this clone: The read terminates 3 residues before the CDR3 end, so the remaining end is supplied by the germline J gene. The rearrangement joins TRBV20-1 to TRBJ2-1; D may be TRBD2 (6 bases). CDR3 length: 19 residues. The V and J ends lost 0 bases and 0 bases respectively, with 21 bases between them. CDR1 and CDR2 from the germline V gene are DFQATT and SNEGSKA (reference sequence). Incomplete CDR3 DNA: TGCAGTGCTAGAGATCGGAATTTCGGGGGAGTCGCCTCCTACAATGAG. It specifies CSARDRNFGGVASYNE. From start to end, the CDR3 is CSARDRNFGGVASYNEQFF.

This clone has a count of ten or more. The read ends 3 residues before the CDR3 terminus; that terminus is restored from the germline J gene. The genes are TRBV20-1 and TRBJ1-1; D perhaps matches TRBD1 (6 bases). The CDR3 length is 14 residues. CDR1 DFQATT and CDR2 SNEGSKA come from the germline V gene (reference sequence). V dropped 1 base and J dropped 3 bases, with 12 bases sitting between them. Here the CDR3 reads CSARVPRGHTEAFF. The CDR3 DNA, read in part, is TGCAGTGCTAGAGTCCCGCGGGGGCACACTGAA.

This clone appeared a few times. Read data end 3 residues before the CDR3 end; the end is taken from the germline J gene. V gene TRBV6-2 or TRBV6-3 combines with J gene TRBJ2-3, with TRBD2 matching over 9 bases. Germline-derived CDR1 and CDR2 are MNHEY and SVGEGT. This CDR3 has 17 amino acids. Losses at the gene ends were 0 bases for V and 1 base for J; bases not matched to a gene: 5. This chain's CDR3 is CASSYSLAGAGTDTQYF. Incomplete CDR3 DNA: TGTGCCAGCAGTTACTCTTTAGCGGGAGCGGGCACAGATACG.

This clone was seen more than once but under ten times. The read ends 3 residues early relative to the CDR3; the germline J gene fills the gap. This chain uses TRBV19 with TRBJ2-1, with 10 bases identical to TRBD2. Germline V CDR1 and CDR2: LNHDA, SQIVND (reference sequence). This CDR3 has 14 amino acids. V shed 11 bases and J 2 bases; nucleotides not matched to a gene: 6. The covered CDR3 bases are TGTGCCTCTAAGCGGGGGGGCGCCTACAATGAG. Amino acid sequence: CASKRGGAYNE. The whole CDR3 protein reads CASKRGGAYNEQFF. Looking up the rest from reference TRBV19 and TRBJ2-1 gives the full variable domain: DGGITQSPKYLFRKEGQNVTLSCEQNLNHDAMYWYRQDPGQGLRLIYYSQIVNDFQKGDIAEGYSVSREKKESFPLTVTSAQKNPTAFYLCASKRGGAYNEQFFGPGTRLTVL.

There are many counts of this clone. The read stops 3 residues short of the end of the CDR3; the missing end is completed from the germline J gene. The chain has TRBV5-4 and TRBJ1-3, with D perhaps TRBD1 (6 bases). The CDR3 is 14 residues long. Trimming took off 2 bases at V and 2 bases at J, with 8 bases between the two ends. The germline V gene encodes CDR1 SGHNT and CDR2 YYREEE (reference sequence). This CDR3 is CASSFTGTGNTIYF. The DNA read from the CDR3 is TGTGCCAGCAGCTTTACAGGGACTGGAAACACC.